The 32 T cell receptor beta chains below were found in one sample sequenced in a study of neurological immune-mediated disorders. Time point in this sample: longitudinal time-point 3. Each CDR3 protein is one row after TCRdb ran MiXCR on the 5' RACE reads. Of over 90,000 distinct CDR3 sequences listed, 9.5% to 14% are singletons. The sample comprised PBMCs. The receptors stem from a female donor with HTLV-1-associated myelopathy (HAM/TSP).

This clonotype came up many times. The chain carries TRBV20-1 and TRBJ2-7; the D gene is possibly TRBD2 (6 bases). Germline assignment: CDR1 DFQATT and CDR2 SNEGSKA (reference sequence). The CDR3 covers 13 residues. The V and J ends lost 5 bases and 1 base respectively, with 12 bases between them. Written as DNA, the CDR3 is TGCAGTGCTGGTGGGGGGTCATCCTACGAGCAGTACTTC. As protein: CSAGGGSSYEQYF.

The table lists this clonotype with many counts. The gene calls are TRBV20-1 and TRBJ2-1, with D possibly being TRBD2 (5 bases). Trimming pared 2 bases from V and 15 bases from J, leaving 14 bases between. The CDR3 runs 11 residues. Per germline, CDR1 DFQATT and CDR2 SNEGSKA (reference sequence). CDR3 sequence: CSARHSVGRFF. The DNA for the CDR3 is TGCAGTGCTAGACATAGCGTTGGTCGGTTCTTC.

This clonotype was seen repeatedly, ten times or more. The chain couples TRBV9 to TRBJ2-5; D may be TRBD1 (6 bases). Per germline, CDR1 SGDLS and CDR2 YYNGEE. V lost 5 bases to trimming and J lost 5 bases, with 13 bases between them. The CDR3 sequence is 13 residues long. The CDR3 region has the DNA TGTGCCAGCAGAGGACAGTCCGGGGAGACCCAGTACTTC. Protein: CASRGQSGETQYF.

This clonotype was counted many times. The V and J genes are TRBV2 and TRBJ2-4; 13 positions agree with TRBD2. Germline CDR1 is SNHLY and CDR2 is FYNNEI. V lost 6 bases and J lost 7; bases outside the gene matches: 3. The CDR3 loop spans 14 amino acids. The CDR3 DNA reads TGTGCCAGCAGGAAGACTAGCGGGGGGAACATTCAGTACTTC. It specifies CASRKTSGGNIQYF.

This clonotype was seen ten or more times. The gene calls are TRBV27 and TRBJ2-7; possible D gene TRBD2, 5 bases. CDR1 and CDR2 (germline): MNHEY, SMNVEV (reference sequence). The CDR3 is made up of 13 amino acids. With 4 bases removed from V and 4 bases from J, the gap between germline ends came to 11 bases. CDR3 DNA: TGTGCCAGCAGTTCATTTGGAGGTTACGAGCAGTACTTC. This gives the protein CASSSFGGYEQYF.

This clonotype showed up many times. This chain connects TRBV5-1 to TRBJ2-6; D not certain. This CDR3 has 17 residues. Looked up from germline, CDR1 is SGHRS and CDR2 is YFSETQ. V lost 0 bases and J 1 base, leaving 11 bases between the germline ends. The CDR3 loop is CASSLVPALSGANVLTF. In DNA form, the CDR3 reads TGCGCCAGCAGCTTGGTGCCAGCTCTTTCTGGGGCCAACGTCCTGACTTTC.

This clonotype was seen at least ten times. This chain connects TRBV7-9 to TRBJ2-7; 12 bases are a match to TRBD2. Trimming removed 4 bases from V and 1 base from J; junction bases left unmatched: 5. The CDR3 runs 16 residues. Germline assignment: CDR1 SEHNR and CDR2 FQNEAQ (reference sequence). CDR3 in amino acids: CASSSWTSGESYEQYF. DNA of the CDR3: TGTGCCAGCAGCTCCTGGACTAGCGGGGAATCCTACGAGCAGTACTTC.

This clonotype was observed many times. The rearrangement joins TRBV5-5 to TRBJ1-1, with D hard to call. The germline V and J ends were trimmed by 0 bases and 6 bases, with 9 bases remaining between them. This CDR3 has 13 residues. Germline V lookup: CDR1 SGHKS, CDR2 YYEKEE (reference sequence). Here the CDR3 reads CASSLEVWAEAFF. The CDR3 nucleotides are TGTGCCAGCAGCTTGGAGGTGTGGGCTGAAGCTTTCTTT.

This clonotype was observed at least ten times. The chain joins TRBV7-8 to TRBJ2-1, with a tentative D call TRBD2 (5 bases). Trimming pared 5 bases from V and 7 bases from J, leaving 15 bases between. Germline V gene data show CDR1 as SGHVS and CDR2 as FQNEAQ. CDR3 size: 14 residues. The CDR3 sequence is CASSPTGDQNEQFF. CDR3 in DNA: TGTGCCAGCAGCCCCACCGGGGATCAAAATGAGCAGTTCTTC.

The chain employs TRBV7-2 and TRBJ2-1; 8 bases line up with TRBD2. Germline V gives CDR1 SGHTA, CDR2 FQGNSA. This CDR3 spans 21 amino acids. The ends lost 5 bases at V and 6 bases at J; junction bases unmatched: 27. The DNA for the CDR3 is TGTGCCAGCAGCCCTAGGGAGGGGCGGGGGGCCTTGGGGGTTAAGGCCAATGAGCAGTTCTTC. Amino acids: CASSPREGRGALGVKANEQFF.

The chain recombines TRBV12-3 or TRBV12-4 with TRBJ2-1; D is unclear. CDR3 size: 13 residues. Trimming cost V 3 bases and J 8 bases, with 11 bases left between them. This CDR3 is CASSLKRAYEQFF. The CDR3 region has the DNA TGTGCCAGCAGTTTGAAGAGAGCCTATGAGCAGTTCTTC.

This clonotype was recorded at least ten times. The genes are TRBV5-1 and TRBJ1-4; no reliable D call. V lost 3 bases and J lost 0, with 9 bases in between. Germline V gene data show CDR1 as SGHRS and CDR2 as YFSETQ. The CDR3 extends over 15 amino acids. Written as DNA, the CDR3 is TGCGCCAGCAGCTCGGCAGTTGCAACTAATGAAAAACTGTTTTTT. Its protein is CASSSAVATNEKLFF.

There are many counts of this clonotype. The rearrangement links TRBV7-9 to TRBJ2-1; 11 nucleotides match TRBD2. Germline trimming cut 3 bases from V and 3 bases from J; bases unmatched to any gene: 1. The CDR3 loop spans 15 amino acids. Germline V gene sequence: CDR1 SEHNR, CDR2 FQNEAQ (reference sequence). CDR3 amino acids: CASSFTSGGYNEQFF. Here the CDR3 DNA reads TGTGCCAGCAGCTTCACTAGCGGGGGCTACAATGAGCAGTTCTTC.

At least ten counts were recorded for this clonotype. The chain employs TRBV3-1 and TRBJ2-1; TRBD2 aligns across 16 bases. CDR1 and CDR2 from the germline V gene are LGHDT and YNNKEL (reference sequence). The ends lost 4 bases at V and 13 bases at J; junction bases unmatched: 7. The CDR3 sequence is 15 residues long. The chain's CDR3 is CASSLGLAGGPFQFF. In nucleotides, the CDR3 is TGTGCCAGCAGCCTGGGACTAGCGGGGGGGCCGTTTCAGTTCTTC.

This clonotype was counted at least ten times. The rearrangement uses TRBV5-1 and TRBJ2-3, with 10 bases aligning to TRBD1. The germline V gene encodes CDR1 SGHRS and CDR2 YFSETQ. The CDR3 contains 15 residues. V gave up 3 bases and J gave up 3 bases; unmatched junction bases: 4. CDR3 sequence: CASSYGQGGTDTQYF. CDR3 coding DNA: TGCGCCAGCAGCTATGGACAGGGGGGAACAGATACGCAGTATTTT. The variable domain in full, completed from reference TRBV5-1 and TRBJ2-3, reads KAGVTQTPRYLIKTRGQQVTLSCSPISGHRSVSWYQQTPGQGLQFLFEYFSETQRNKGNFPGRFSGRQFSNSRSEMNVSTLELGDSALYLCASSYGQGGTDTQYFGPGTRLTVL.

This chain links TRBV28 with TRBJ2-3; D possibly matches TRBD1 or TRBD2 (6 bases each). Trimming stripped 3 bases from V and 6 bases from J, with 16 bases between. The CDR3 contains 15 residues. Germline CDR1 and CDR2: MDHEN and SYDVKM. The CDR3 nucleotides are TGTGCCAGCAGTTTGGGGGGCAGGGGAACGGATACGCAGTATTTT. Translation gives CASSLGGRGTDTQYF.

This clonotype was recorded many times. The chain employs TRBV10-1 and TRBJ2-3; D may be TRBD1 (6 bases). The CDR3 has 15 residues. V lost 0 bases and J lost 1, with 8 bases in between. Per germline, CDR1 WNHNN and CDR2 SYGVQD (reference sequence). The CDR3 loop is CASSESHRGTDTQYF. The DNA for the CDR3 is TGCGCCAGCAGTGAGTCGCACAGGGGCACAGATACGCAGTATTTT.

The table lists this clonotype with many counts. This rearrangement joins TRBV5-6 to TRBJ1-1, with D unresolved. In germline, CDR1 is SGHDT, CDR2 YYEEEE. The CDR3 covers 13 residues. Trimming took 2 bases from V and 0 from J, leaving 5 bases between them. The CDR3: CASSFVMNTEAFF. CDR3 DNA sequence: TGTGCCAGCAGCTTTGTGATGAACACTGAAGCTTTCTTT.

This clonotype was detected ten times or more. The chain employs TRBV12-3 or TRBV12-4 and TRBJ2-1, with 10 positions matching TRBD2. The CDR3 has 14 residues. V dropped 7 bases and J dropped 6; count of bases not matched to a gene: 6. The CDR3 DNA reads TGTGCCAGCACTGGGACTAGCGCGGGCAATGAGCAGTTCTTC. This sequence encodes CASTGTSAGNEQFF.

This clonotype was detected ten times or more. The V and J genes are TRBV10-3 and TRBJ2-1; D remains unclear. V lost 1 base and J lost 8, with 6 bases in between. This CDR3 has 12 residues. Germline-derived CDR1 and CDR2 are ENHRY and SYGVKD. In DNA, the CDR3 is TGTGCCATCAGTGAGTTATTGGATGAGCAGTTCTTC. Protein product: CAISELLDEQFF.

This clonotype was counted at least ten times. A junction boundary mismatches the germline segment, possibly from a read error. The chain combines TRBV28 with TRBJ2-7; TRBD1 matches at 8 bases. This CDR3 spans 12 amino acids. CDR1 is MDHEN and CDR2 is SYDVKM in the germline V gene. The CDR3 region has the DNA TGTGCCAGCAGTTCCTACCTCGGGACAGGCCTTTTC. Protein product: CASSSYLGTGLF.

This clonotype was seen repeatedly, ten times or more. The rearrangement joins TRBV20-1 to TRBJ2-7; unclear D gene. The ends were cut back, 0 bases at V and 5 bases at J, with 11 bases in the middle. This CDR3 comprises 13 residues. Per germline, CDR1 DFQATT and CDR2 SNEGSKA (reference sequence). CDR3 protein: CSARDRKTDEQYF. DNA of the CDR3: TGCAGTGCTAGAGATCGCAAGACGGACGAGCAGTACTTC.

This clonotype was seen only a few times. V usage is TRBV20-1 and J usage is TRBJ2-3; D is unclear. Trimming stripped 3 bases from V and 0 bases from J, with 10 bases between. From germline, CDR1 is DFQATT and CDR2 SNEGSKA (reference sequence). The CDR3 consists of 14 residues. The DNA for the CDR3 is TGCAGTGCTAGTTCTAGTCTCAGCACAGATACGCAGTATTTT. Protein product: CSASSSLSTDTQYF.

As concerns this clonotype: This may come from a read error, since a much larger clone is one base off. The chain is built from TRBV5-1 and TRBJ2-3, with no clear D. The CDR3 is 14 residues long. Trimming removed 7 bases from V and 0 bases from J, with 12 bases in between. Germline lookup yields CDR1 SGHRS and CDR2 YFSETQ. In DNA, the CDR3 is TGCGCCAGCGAAGACCCCATAAGCACAGATACGCAGTATTTT. Protein: CASEDPISTDTQYF.

At least ten counts were recorded for this clonotype. The chain links TRBV5-1 to TRBJ2-5; 13 bases are shared with TRBD2. The junction had 7 bases not matched to a gene; V was cut back by 3 bases and J by 5 bases. Germline loops: CDR1 SGHRS, CDR2 YFSETQ. The CDR3 is made up of 16 amino acids. CDR3 in DNA: TGCGCCAGCAGCTCCGCCGGGACTAGCGGGGTTGAGACCCAGTACTTC. As protein: CASSSAGTSGVETQYF.

This clonotype appeared many times. The chain couples TRBV5-8 to TRBJ2-1; 8 bases are shared with TRBD1. This CDR3 spans 17 amino acids. The V gene end was trimmed by 4 bases and the J gene end by 0 bases; junction bases not matched to a gene: 9. Germline CDR1 SGHTS, CDR2 YDEGEE. The CDR3 sequence: CASSDKTGEFSYNEQFF. Written as DNA, the CDR3 is TGTGCCAGCAGCGATAAGACAGGGGAATTCTCCTACAATGAGCAGTTCTTC.

This clonotype was seen repeatedly, ten times or more. This chain links TRBV9 with TRBJ2-1; no clear D. This CDR3 has 16 amino acids. Germline lookup yields CDR1 SGDLS and CDR2 YYNGEE. V lost 4 bases and J 7 bases, leaving 21 bases between the germline ends. CDR3 amino acids: CASSISRLANSNEQFF. In nucleotides, the CDR3 is TGTGCCAGCAGCATTTCCCGCTTAGCAAACTCAAATGAGCAGTTCTTC.

This clonotype was recorded many times. This sequence joins TRBV4-1 and TRBJ1-6; D is unclear. This CDR3 region has 12 residues. CDR1 is MGHRA and CDR2 is YSYEKL in the germline V gene. V was cut by 3 bases and J by 7 bases, with 4 bases left in between. The CDR3, as DNA: TGCGCCAGCAGCCAGCCGAATTCACCCCTCCACTTT. This gives the protein CASSQPNSPLHF.

This clonotype was seen ten or more times. The chain recombines TRBV18 with TRBJ2-5; 9 bases are a match to TRBD1. Germline-derived CDR1 and CDR2 are KGHSH and LQKENI. The junction had 0 bases not matched to a gene; V was cut back by 3 bases and J by 4 bases. The CDR3 length is 13 residues. The CDR3 DNA sequence: TGTGCCAGCTCACCGGGACAGGGAGAGACCCAGTACTTC. Amino acid sequence: CASSPGQGETQYF.

This clonotype was observed many times. The J gene is TRBJ2-7, the V gene TRBV10-3, with D perhaps matching TRBD1 (6 bases). This CDR3 contains 17 residues. V lost 2 bases and J lost 2, with 19 bases in between. Per germline, CDR1 ENHRY and CDR2 SYGVKD. CDR3 amino acids: CAISEADNRAPTYEQYF. In DNA form, the CDR3 reads TGTGCCATCAGTGAGGCCGATAACAGGGCTCCTACCTACGAGCAGTACTTC.

This clonotype was seen repeatedly, ten times or more. The chain employs TRBV5-1 and TRBJ2-3, with TRBD2 matching over 8 bases. The CDR3 runs to 15 residues. Trimming removed 1 base from V and 5 bases from J; junction bases left unmatched: 6. Germline V gene data show CDR1 as SGHRS and CDR2 as YFSETQ. The CDR3 sequence: CASSLTSGQGDTQYF. For the CDR3, the DNA is TGCGCCAGCAGCTTGACTAGCGGTCAGGGAGATACGCAGTATTTT.

This clonotype occurred many times. The chain combines TRBV28 with TRBJ2-7; 11 bases are shared with TRBD1. Germline V gene data show CDR1 as MDHEN and CDR2 as SYDVKM. V lost 6 bases to trimming and J lost 2 bases; unmatched junction nucleotides: 3. This CDR3 is 14 amino acids long. This chain's CDR3 is CASRWGQGAYEQYF. CDR3 DNA: TGTGCCAGCAGATGGGGACAGGGGGCCTACGAGCAGTACTTC.